This T cell receptor (beta chain) was found in a study of T cell clonality in common variable immunodeficiency (dated by TCRdb to between 2014 and 2016). CVID samples and control samples contributed equivalent amounts of genomic DNA as sequencing input. For every sample, a 60 bp segment covering the rearranged TCRbeta CDR3 region was amplified and then sequenced. The immunoSEQ assay, a bias-corrected multiplex PCR combined with high-throughput sequencing, was used for TCRbeta amplification. For the original study's pipeline: Each unique nucleotide sequence was treated as a clone and annotated with V, D and J genes, copy number and frequency. Sequences were labeled productive if in frame, and non-productive if out of frame or containing stop codons. Clonality was calculated from Shannon's entropy as previously described. The predicted amino acid sequences of productive clones were used to derive the mean CDR3 Kyte-Doolittle hydropathy. Scaled V gene usage was hierarchically clustered using Manhattan distance and complete linkage with the R hclust function. Sharing of clones by CDR3 amino acid sequence was evaluated through resampling of 12 repertoires per group over 100 rounds. The repertoires were searched for 60 to 75 published EBV-specific TCRbeta sequences and 245 published CMV-specific TCRbeta sequences. Two CVID samples yielding fewer than 10,000 sequences were excluded from analysis, leaving approximately 40 CVID repertoires. This is the immuneACCESS table as TCRdb keeps it, with only in-frame sequences that have V and J called. A part of the clones is gone; compared with another copy, unresolved V genes explain less than half, and the rest is unexplained. V, J and clone size are those of that table, while D and trimming were read from the DNA. With about 39,000 clones recorded, this sample contains no clone counted only once. Of the sample, 2.5% to 3.5% falls within the top ten clones.

At the junction V is shortened by 2 bases and J by 1 base, with 5 bases in between. From the cysteine up to the phenylalanine, the CDR3 has a length of 14 residues. The DNA covers only part of the CDR3, 33 bases in frame from base 1. As encoded in the germline V gene, CDR1 is MRHNA while CDR2 is SNTAGT. This clone has ten or more counts. It has no known antigen specificity. The read is 3 residues too short to cover the CDR3 end, so that end is filled in from the germline J gene. Predominantly Caucasian heritage was noted among both the CVID patients and the healthy controls. Heparinized peripheral whole blood samples of roughly 5 to 8.5 ml were obtained from each donor. Genomic DNA from adults with common variable immune deficiency (CVID) and from healthy adult controls was the source for sequencing TCRbeta CDR3 repertoires. The control group was made up of about 22 healthy adult volunteers (approximately ten male and roughly twelve female) whose ages ranged from roughly 23 to 70 years, with a mean age of roughly 33. Diluted blood was density-centrifuged over Hypaque 1077 or Ficoll-Paque to isolate peripheral blood mononuclear cells. Genomic DNA was obtained from unsorted mononuclear cells using either Qiagen column purification or a centrifugation-based method.

The paper's findings and limits, for the study overall: Compared with healthy controls, CVID subjects showed increased TCRbeta clonality (t-test p = 0.018), a feature most characteristic of about a third of subjects. Differences among patients in the CVID cohort limited the correlations between repertoire features and clinical complications. Fewer TCRbeta clones were shared among CVID subjects than among healthy controls (p < 0.0001). Even though DNA input was the same, control samples had an average of roughly 76,000 unique sequences each, compared with approximately 30,000 in CVID samples. According to the authors, finding the cause of the higher clonality in CVID would require sequencing the repertoires of T cell subpopulations. Fewer deletions and N-nucleotide insertions were reportedly observed in CVID TCRbeta sequences, and highly modified clones with 13 or more V deletions were reportedly absent from CVID TCRbeta sequences.

What was sequenced was peripheral blood mononuclear cells. The chain couples TRBV6-4 to TRBJ2-2; TRBD1 could be the D gene, as 5 bases match. This clonotype originated in a person aged 18 to 70 in good health. CDR3 bases read: TGTGCCAGCAGTGACGGACAGAACACCGGGGAG. Its protein product is CASSDGQNTGE. The whole CDR3 region reads CASSDGQNTGELFF.